This T cell receptor (beta chain) came from a study of a mutant IDH1 vaccine in newly diagnosed glioma. The CDR3 covers 14 residues. CDR1 is SNHLY, CDR2 FYNNEI, per germline. Trimming cost V 1 base and J 6 bases, with 10 bases left between them. Indicated time point: week 5, during vaccination. Doses consisted of 300 ug of mutant IDH1 20-mer peptide each, paired with topical imiquimod. Regarding this clone: The antigen is unknown.

Generated by immunoSEQ multiplex PCR, the TCRdb table keeps only in-frame clones and is missing some. The sample lists around 36,000 clones, roughly 90% occurring once. Sequencing used PBMCs, obtained from a glioma patient whose treatment included an IDH1 peptide vaccine. This chain uses TRBV2 with TRBJ1-5; D is unclear. The sequence was obtained from a man between 50 and 59 years old with glioma. The CDR3 DNA reads as TGTGCCAGCAGTGAAGAACCGAGCGTTCAGCCCCAGCATTTT. It encodes CASSEEPSVQPQHF.